This entry lists 28 T cell receptor beta chains sequenced from one sample in a study of T cell responses to AZD1222 COVID-19 vaccine. This table comes from immunoSEQ multiplex PCR, and its TCRdb copy is limited to in-frame clones, with some not included. The sample includes 100,000 or so clones, about 90% of them seen just once. The sequencing here drew on peripheral blood, taken on day 0 of AZD1222 vaccination. Every receptor here comes from an adult in good health.

The V and J genes are TRBV30 and TRBJ2-1; possibly TRBD1 or TRBD2 for D (5 bases each). The CDR3 is 15 amino acids. Germline loops: CDR1 GTSNPN, CDR2 SVGIG (reference sequence). Trimming removed 3 bases from V and 0 bases from J, with 12 bases in between. This CDR3 is CAWRARDLSYNEQFF. The DNA for the CDR3 is TGTGCCTGGAGAGCCCGGGACCTCTCCTACAATGAGCAGTTCTTC.

This clone was picked up one time. This rearrangement joins TRBV6-5 to TRBJ2-7; D unresolved. Germline-derived CDR1 and CDR2 are MNHEY and SVGAGI. Trimming took off 4 bases at V and 6 bases at J, with 13 bases between the two ends. The CDR3 loop spans 13 amino acids. For the CDR3, the DNA is TGTGCCAGCAGTTCAGGTACACCTCTCGAGCAGTACTTC. Its protein product is CASSSGTPLEQYF.

The chain employs TRBV3-1 (or the pseudogene TRBV3-2) and TRBJ2-7; possibly TRBD2 for D (6 bases). The germline CDR1 and CDR2 sequences are LGHDT and YNNKEL (reference sequence). The V and J ends lost 3 bases and 3 bases respectively, with 15 bases between them. The CDR3 consists of 15 residues. DNA for the CDR3: TGTGCCAGCAGCCAGATGGGACTGGATATCTACGAGCAGTACTTC. This sequence encodes CASSQMGLDIYEQYF.

The chain employs TRBV9 and TRBJ1-1; D is unclear. This CDR3 comprises 15 residues. From germline, CDR1 is SGDLS and CDR2 YYNGEE. V was clipped by 0 bases and J by 0 bases, with 9 bases between them. The CDR3 loop reads CASSVDQAMNTEAFF. CDR3 DNA: TGTGCCAGCAGCGTAGATCAGGCCATGAACACTGAAGCTTTCTTT.

This chain uses TRBV10-3 with TRBJ2-3; D may be TRBD2 (6 bases). Per germline, CDR1 ENHRY and CDR2 SYGVKD. Trimming removed 11 bases at V and 2 bases at J, with 11 bases between. The CDR3 runs 12 residues. CDR3 nucleotides: TGTGCCGGGCGGGACTCCACAGATACGCAGTATTTT. This sequence encodes CAGRDSTDTQYF.

The V call is TRBV6-1, the J call TRBJ1-5; D is possibly TRBD1 (6 bases). The germline V gene has CDR1 MNHNS and CDR2 SASEGT. The length of the CDR3 is 16 residues. The germline V and J ends were trimmed by 1 base and 3 bases, with 13 bases remaining between them. CDR3 protein: CASSEGRGQFNQPQHF. The CDR3 region has the DNA TGTGCCAGCAGTGAAGGGAGAGGACAGTTCAATCAGCCCCAGCATTTT.

This chain joins TRBV4-1 and TRBJ2-5; 7 bases agree with TRBD2. Losses at the gene ends were 2 bases for V and 3 bases for J; bases not matched to a gene: 9. Germline values: CDR1 MGHRA, CDR2 YSYEKL. This CDR3 contains 16 residues. The CDR3 DNA reads TGCGCCAGCAGCCAATCATGGAGCGGGGCCAAAGAGACCCAGTACTTC. Protein product: CASSQSWSGAKETQYF.

The chain recombines TRBV29-1 with TRBJ2-1; 8 nucleotides align to TRBD2. The CDR3 length is 15 residues. Trimming took 3 bases from V and 5 from J; bases not matched to a gene: 9. CDR1 and CDR2 from the germline V gene are SQVTM and ANQGSEA. The CDR3 bases are TGCAGCGTTGATCACTTTAGCGGGGATAACAATGAGCAGTTCTTC. This sequence encodes CSVDHFSGDNNEQFF.

The chain uses TRBV2 and TRBJ2-7; TRBD2 aligns across 8 bases. Germline V CDR1 and CDR2: SNHLY, FYNNEI. The CDR3 extends over 15 amino acids. After removal of 8 bases from V and 6 bases from J, the junction contained 15 bases not matched to a gene. The DNA for the CDR3 is TGTGCCAGCGGAACGGGACTAGGAGTTTTGGGCGAGCAGTACTTC. This translates into CASGTGLGVLGEQYF.

J is TRBJ2-2 and V is TRBV23-1; D ambiguous. TRBV23-1 is identified as an open reading frame with a role that is uncertain. Trimming removed 10 bases from V and 0 bases from J, with 18 bases in between. The CDR3 consists of 16 residues. CDR3 loop: CATQNPGSANTGELFF. The DNA of the CDR3 is TGCGCCACCCAGAACCCCGGGTCCGCGAACACCGGGGAGCTGTTTTTT.

CDR3 in DNA: TGTGCCAGTAGTATATTGGCAGGGAGGGAGCAGTACTTC. This codes for CASSILAGREQYF. The chain links TRBV19 to TRBJ2-7; possible D gene TRBD2, 6 bases. Trimming stripped 2 bases from V and 7 bases from J, with 12 bases between. CDR1 LNHDA and CDR2 SQIVND come from the germline V gene (reference sequence). The CDR3 covers 13 residues.

Notes on this clone: Other DNA variants within this sample encode the same CDR3. The rearrangement links TRBV12-3 or TRBV12-4 to TRBJ1-2; possible D gene TRBD1, 5 bases. Trimming pared 6 bases from V and 6 bases from J, leaving 14 bases between. This CDR3 region has 13 residues. Written as DNA, the CDR3 is TGTGCCAGCAGCCGAGACAGCCCCAATGGCTACACCTTC. Encoded protein: CASSRDSPNGYTF.

To note about this clone: The sample carries other DNA sequences with the same CDR3. The chain has TRBV4-1 and TRBJ1-4, with a weak D call TRBD1 (6 bases). Per the germline V gene, CDR1 is MGHRA and CDR2 is YSYEKL. CDR3 size: 17 residues. Trimming removed 0 bases at V and 0 bases at J, with 11 bases between. DNA of the CDR3: TGCGCCAGCAGCCAAGATGGGAGGGGGGCAACTAATGAAAAACTGTTTTTT. It is translated as CASSQDGRGATNEKLFF.

J is TRBJ1-1 and V is TRBV30; TRBD1 might be the D (5 bases). CDR3 length: 13 residues. Looked up from germline, CDR1 is GTSNPN and CDR2 is SVGIG (reference sequence). Trimming stripped 4 bases from V and 4 bases from J, with 13 bases between. The CDR3 DNA sequence: TGTGCCTGGACCCCTGGGGGGGTCACTGAAGCTTTCTTT. It yields the protein CAWTPGGVTEAFF.

The chain employs TRBV11-2 and TRBJ2-4; 8 bases are a match to TRBD2. There are 16 residues in the CDR3. Germline trimming cut 3 bases from V and 5 bases from J; bases unmatched to any gene: 9. The germline CDR1 and CDR2 sequences are SGHAT and FQNNGV. As DNA, the CDR3 is TGTGCCAGCAGCTTGACCAGCGGGAGTAGCCAAAACATTCAGTACTTC. Protein product: CASSLTSGSSQNIQYF.

V is TRBV19 and J is TRBJ2-7; TRBD1 is a possible D gene (6 bases). CDR3 length: 15 amino acids. The germline V gene encodes CDR1 LNHDA and CDR2 SQIVND (reference sequence). The V and J ends lost 5 bases and 4 bases respectively, with 18 bases between them. CDR3 region: CASSVGHRATYEQYF. The CDR3 DNA follows: TGTGCCAGTAGTGTGGGACACCGGGCCACTTACGAGCAGTACTTC.

This chain links TRBV27 with TRBJ1-5, with D tentatively TRBD1 (6 bases). The CDR3 contains 14 residues. Per germline, CDR1 MNHEY and CDR2 SMNVEV (reference sequence). V shed 2 bases and J shed 6 bases, with 11 bases lying between them. CDR3 coding DNA: TGTGCCAGCAGTTTAGGGGGGGGCAGTCAGCCCCAGCATTTT. It translates to CASSLGGGSQPQHF.

The chain combines TRBV25-1 with TRBJ2-3, with no clear D. This CDR3 has 13 residues. V was cut by 1 base and J by 6 bases, with 8 bases left in between. The germline CDR1 and CDR2 sequences are MGHDK and SYGVNS. CDR3 DNA: TGTGCCAGCAGTGAATGGGGTACGGATACGCAGTATTTT. Translated, it gives CASSEWGTDTQYF.

The chain recombines TRBV30 with TRBJ1-1, with D possibly being TRBD1 (5 bases). V lost 4 bases and J 4 bases, leaving 10 bases between the germline ends. This CDR3 has 12 amino acids. Germline CDR1 GTSNPN, CDR2 SVGIG (reference sequence). DNA for the CDR3: TGTGCCTGGACCAAAGGGGTCACTGAAGCTTTCTTT. It codes for CAWTKGVTEAFF.

The rearrangement joins TRBV25-1 to TRBJ2-1, with a tentative D call TRBD1 (5 bases). Germline CDR1 is MGHDK and CDR2 is SYGVNS. Trimming took 0 bases from V and 7 from J, leaving 10 bases between them. This CDR3 contains 14 residues. CDR3 residues: CASSEYGRANEQFF. The DNA for the CDR3 is TGTGCCAGCAGTGAATATGGCAGGGCTAATGAGCAGTTCTTC. Looking up the rest from reference TRBV25-1 and TRBJ2-1 gives the full variable domain: EADIYQTPRYLVIGTGKKITLECSQTMGHDKMYWYQQDPGMELHLIHYSYGVNSTEKGDLSSESTVSRIRTEHFPLTLESARPSHTSQYLCASSEYGRANEQFFGPGTRLTVL.

The chain joins TRBV24-1 to TRBJ2-2; 8 positions agree with TRBD1. The germline V gene has CDR1 KGHDR and CDR2 SFDVKD. V was clipped by 6 bases and J by 1 base; unmatched bases: 6. This CDR3 region has 16 residues. In DNA form, the CDR3 reads TGTGCCACCAGTTTCTACACAGGGGGGAACACCGGGGAGCTGTTTTTT. Translating gives CATSFYTGGNTGELFF.

The rearrangement joins TRBV6-6 to TRBJ1-4; D is unresolved. In germline, CDR1 is MNHNY, CDR2 SVGAGI (reference sequence). The V and J ends lost 3 bases and 3 bases respectively, with 5 bases between them. CDR3 length: 13 residues. CDR3 residues: CASSYGPNEKLFF. For the CDR3, the DNA is TGTGCCAGCAGTTATGGTCCTAATGAAAAACTGTTTTTT.

The V and J genes are TRBV6-5 and TRBJ2-6, with no clear D. Trimming cost V 6 bases and J 0 bases, with 9 bases left between them. The CDR3 is made up of 15 amino acids. Germline-derived CDR1 and CDR2 are MNHEY and SVGAGI. The chain's CDR3 is CASSGDFSGANVLTF. The CDR3 DNA reads as TGTGCCAGCAGCGGTGACTTCTCTGGGGCCAACGTCCTGACTTTC.

The chain is built from TRBV20-1 and TRBJ2-1; D is possibly TRBD1 (6 bases). CDR3 length equals 11 residues. Trimming removed 5 bases at V and 6 bases at J, with 8 bases between. The germline V gene encodes CDR1 DFQATT and CDR2 SNEGSKA (reference sequence). The CDR3 reads CSAPRGNEQFF. As DNA, the CDR3 is TGCAGTGCTCCCAGGGGCAATGAGCAGTTCTTC.

A few counts support this clone. This chain connects TRBV10-3 to TRBJ1-2, with D unresolved. The CDR3 is 13 residues long. Germline V lookup: CDR1 ENHRY, CDR2 SYGVKD. V shed 3 bases and J shed 6 bases, with 11 bases lying between them. The CDR3 region is CAISDWRIDGYTF. CDR3 nucleotides: TGTGCCATCAGTGATTGGAGGATCGATGGCTACACCTTC.

This chain joins TRBV28 and TRBJ1-5; possible D gene TRBD1, 5 bases. The germline CDR1 and CDR2 sequences are MDHEN and SYDVKM. Trimming shortened V by 3 bases and J by 4 bases, and 16 bases separated the two germline ends. This CDR3 has 16 residues. CDR3 DNA sequence: TGTGCCAGCAGTTTTGGTTCGTGGGGGGGGAATCAGCCCCAGCATTTT. It encodes CASSFGSWGGNQPQHF. Full variable domain (remainder filled in from reference TRBV28 and TRBJ1-5): DVKVTQSSRYLVKRTGEKVFLECVQDMDHENMFWYRQDPGLGLRLIYFSYDVKMKEKGDIPEGYSVSREKKERFSLILESASTNQTSMYLCASSFGSWGGNQPQHFGDGTRLSIL.

The chain employs TRBV2 and TRBJ1-5; D is uncertain. The CDR3 runs to 15 residues. The V and J ends lost 7 bases and 4 bases respectively, with 17 bases between them. Germline V lookup: CDR1 SNHLY, CDR2 FYNNEI. The CDR3 nucleotides are TGTGCCAGCACCATAGGGCAGGCCAAGAATCAGCCCCAGCATTTT. Translated, it gives CASTIGQAKNQPQHF.

This clone was observed once. The chain joins TRBV7-3 to TRBJ1-6, with a possible D match to TRBD1 (5 bases). Germline-derived CDR1 and CDR2 are SGHTA and FQGTGA. V dropped 1 base and J dropped 5 bases, with 9 bases sitting between them. CDR3 length: 15 residues. CDR3 loop: CASSLMGGNNSPLHF. DNA for the CDR3: TGTGCCAGCAGCTTAATGGGGGGGAATAATTCACCCCTCCACTTT. Based on the CDR3 plus reference TRBV7-3 and TRBJ1-6, the full variable domain is GAGVSQTPSNKVTEKGKYVELRCDPISGHTALYWYRQSLGQGPEFLIYFQGTGAADDSGLPNDRFFAVRPEGSVSTLKIQRTERGDSAVYLCASSLMGGNNSPLHFGNGTRLTVT.